Listed below are T cell receptor beta chains from one sample, sequenced in a study of cytomegalovirus exposure and HLA in healthy donors. Repertoires were generated with immunoSEQ multiplex PCR, while TCRdb's copy carries only in-frame clones and drops some. The sample includes 95,000 to 150,000 clones, about 73% of them seen just once. Sequencing used PBMCs. These receptors were collected from a woman aged 40 to 50 in good health and CMV-seronegative. CDR3s include the opening cysteine and the closing phenylalanine or tryptophan. The D gene is left open where the match is weak. Not every row has a clone size; where given, it reads once, few, many or a size class.

abundance	d_gene	j_gene	v_gene	CDR3aa	CDR3nt
.	TRBD1	TRBJ2-2	TRBV5-1	CASSLGQGTGELFF	TGCGCCAGCAGCTTGGGACAGGGCACCGGGGAGCTGTTTTTT
.	.	TRBJ1-5	TRBV19	CASSMGHSNQPQHF	TGTGCCAGTAGTATGGGACATAGCAATCAGCCCCAGCATTTT
once	TRBD1	TRBJ2-5	TRBV14	CASSLGQDPGEQYF	TGTGCCAGCAGCTTGGGACAGGACCCTGGGGAGCAGTACTTC
.	.	TRBJ1-2	TRBV19	CARLTGPLSNYGYTF	TGTGCCAGATTAACAGGGCCCCTATCCAACTATGGCTACACCTTC
few	.	TRBJ2-5	TRBV6-5	CASSYSFSGAQYF	TGTGCCAGCAGTTACTCCTTCTCCGGGGCCCAGTACTTC
.	.	TRBJ1-2	TRBV7-2	CASSPPNNRQNGYTF	TGTGCCAGCAGCCCTCCAAATAATCGACAGAATGGCTACACCTTC
.	.	TRBJ2-6	TRBV7-9	CASSPIQGSVSGANVLTF	TGTGCCAGCAGCCCCATCCAGGGCAGTGTCTCTGGGGCCAACGTCCTGACTTTC
.	.	TRBJ2-3	TRBV4-2	CASSHWGQRGTDTQYF	TGTGCCAGCAGCCACTGGGGGCAAAGGGGCACAGATACGCAGTATTTT
.	.	TRBJ1-1	TRBV14	CASSPQGRNSTEAFF	TGTGCCAGCAGCCCACAGGGCCGGAATTCCACTGAAGCTTTCTTT
.	TRBD2	TRBJ2-7	TRBV28	CASSLYRGRAFEQYF	TGTGCCAGCAGTTTATACCGCGGGAGGGCCTTCGAGCAGTACTTC
.	.	TRBJ2-7	TRBV6-5	CASKLRPQDEQYF	TGTGCCAGCAAATTACGTCCTCAGGACGAGCAGTACTTC
.	TRBD2	TRBJ2-3	TRBV18	CASSLGLAGRTDTQYF	TGTGCCAGCTCACTAGGACTAGCGGGACGCACAGATACGCAGTATTTT
few	TRBD1	TRBJ1-6	TRBV10-2	CASSRDRANNSPLHF	TGCGCCAGCAGTCGGGACAGGGCAAATAATTCACCCCTCCACTTT
.	TRBD1	TRBJ2-5	TRBV5-8	CASSRGQGPKETQYF	TGTGCCAGCAGTCGGGGACAGGGCCCAAAAGAGACCCAGTACTTC
.	TRBD1	TRBJ1-1	TRBV2	CASSKQGAEAFF	TGTGCCAGCAGCAAACAGGGGGCTGAAGCTTTCTTT
.	TRBD2	TRBJ2-7	TRBV7-3	CASSLGAGVVYEQYF	TGTGCCAGCAGCTTAGGAGCGGGAGTGGTCTACGAGCAGTACTTC
once	.	TRBJ2-2	TRBV6-5	CASSYLHGTGELFF	TGTGCCAGCAGTTACTTGCACGGGACCGGGGAGCTGTTTTTT
.	TRBD2	TRBJ2-7	TRBV4-2	CASSQLPGLAGKEQYF	TGTGCCAGCAGCCAACTCCCGGGACTAGCGGGAAAAGAGCAGTACTTC
.	.	TRBJ1-5	TRBV5-5	CASSLWSRRTGGNQPQHF	TGTGCCAGCAGCTTGTGGAGCCGGAGGACCGGAGGAAATCAGCCCCAGCATTTT
.	.	TRBJ2-7	TRBV10-3	CATQTPVSYEQYF	TGTGCCACCCAGACACCGGTATCTTACGAGCAGTACTTC
.	.	TRBJ1-1	TRBV4-3	CASSLGTRNTEAFF	TGCGCCAGCAGCCTTGGGACTCGGAACACTGAAGCTTTCTTT
.	.	TRBJ1-1	TRBV6-5	CASSYPAGGRTEAFF	TGTGCCAGCAGTTACCCGGCTGGGGGGAGAACTGAAGCTTTCTTT
few	.	TRBJ2-4	TRBV11-2	CASSLEGGGTNIQYF	TGTGCCAGCAGCTTAGAGGGTGGGGGGACGAACATTCAGTACTTC
once	TRBD1	TRBJ2-5	TRBV4-1	CASSQGRYGDRGLQETQYF	TGCGCCAGCAGCCAAGGGCGTTACGGGGACAGGGGGCTTCAAGAGACCCAGTACTTC
.	TRBD1	TRBJ1-6	TRBV28	CASSFSPGTGSSPLHF	TGTGCCAGCAGTTTTAGTCCCGGGACAGGGAGTTCACCCCTCCACTTT